The next 31 T cell receptor beta chains were all read from a single sample in a study of blood T cells in healthy people across ages. A second PCR of about 7 to 11 cycles used a sample-barcoded 5' primer and a J-beta primer mix. One entry per CDR3 protein results from TCRdb running MiXCR on the 5' RACE reads. This table has 550,000 to 800,000 distinct CDR3 sequences, about a third appearing once. Sequences were obtained from blood. The receptors stem from a woman aged 80 or older in good health.

This clonotype appeared many times. The chain couples TRBV7-2 to TRBJ2-7, with 8 bases lining up with TRBD1. V was clipped by 3 bases and J by 2 bases; unmatched bases: 15. This CDR3 spans 18 amino acids. Germline V lookup: CDR1 SGHTA, CDR2 FQGNSA. CDR3 sequence: CASSFSLTKGGQAYEQYF. Written as DNA, the CDR3 is TGTGCCAGCAGCTTTAGTCTCACAAAAGGGGGACAGGCCTACGAGCAGTACTTC.

The V gene is TRBV5-1, the J gene TRBJ1-1; D not certain. Trimming shortened V by 2 bases and J by 7 bases, and 12 bases separated the two germline ends. This CDR3 contains 13 residues. The germline V gene encodes CDR1 SGHRS and CDR2 YFSETQ. Here the CDR3 reads CASSFDGKGEAFF. The CDR3 nucleotides read TGCGCCAGCAGCTTTGACGGGAAGGGTGAAGCTTTCTTT.

This clonotype came up many times. In DNA, the CDR3 is TGCAGTGCTGCACAGGGGGCTAATGGCTACACCTTC. Amino acids: CSAAQGANGYTF. J is TRBJ1-2 and V is TRBV20-1; 9 bases agree with TRBD1. The CDR3 runs 12 residues. With 5 bases clipped from V and 6 bases from J, the junction kept 4 bases outside the gene matches. Germline-derived CDR1 and CDR2 are DFQATT and SNEGSKA (reference sequence).

Concerning this clonotype: With a much larger clone just one base away, this may be a read error. The CDR3 DNA is TGTGCCAGCAGAAACCCACAGGTTAACAATGAGCAGTACTTC. Protein product: CASRNPQVNNEQYF. The chain is built from TRBV13 and TRBJ2-5, with a weak D call TRBD1 (5 bases). The CDR3 spans 14 residues. V lost 6 bases and J lost 11, with 22 bases in between. Germline values: CDR1 PRHDT, CDR2 FYEKMQ (reference sequence).

The gene calls are TRBV12-3 or TRBV12-4 and TRBJ2-3, with unresolved D. The CDR3 has 15 amino acids. The germline V and J ends were trimmed by 3 bases and 15 bases, with 25 bases remaining between them. CDR3 in amino acids: CASSFGSVRTDMQYF. The CDR3 DNA sequence: TGTGCCAGCAGTTTCGGCAGCGTGAGAACAGATATGCAATATTTT.

V is TRBV24-1 and J is TRBJ2-5; possible D gene TRBD1, 5 bases. V gave up 1 base and J gave up 11 bases, with 22 bases separating them. Germline V gives CDR1 KGHDR, CDR2 SFDVKD. The CDR3 length is 16 residues. The CDR3 loop reads CATSDFSQGRFDEQYF. For the CDR3, the DNA is TGTGCCACCAGTGATTTCAGTCAGGGAAGGTTCGATGAGCAGTACTTC.

This clonotype showed up many times. The rearrangement links TRBV4-2 to TRBJ2-5; the D gene is possibly TRBD2 (5 bases). CDR1 is LGHNA and CDR2 is YNFKEQ in the germline V gene. The CDR3 covers 18 residues. Trimming shortened V by 1 base and J by 0 bases, and 18 bases separated the two germline ends. Here the CDR3 DNA reads TGTGCCAGCAGCCAAGGGATGGCGGGCAGGCGAAACCAAGAGACCCAGTACTTC. The encoded protein is CASSQGMAGRRNQETQYF.

This clonotype was observed at least ten times. The chain uses TRBV5-1 and TRBJ1-6, with 7 positions matching TRBD1. This CDR3 is 16 amino acids long. V shed 0 bases and J 10 bases; nucleotides not matched to a gene: 10. Germline CDR1 reads SGHRS; CDR2 reads YFSETQ. The CDR3 sequence: CASSLELVGGGSPLHF. In nucleotides, the CDR3 is TGCGCCAGCAGCTTGGAGTTGGTAGGGGGCGGCTCACCCCTCCACTTT.

This clonotype was seen a single time. The rearrangement uses TRBV7-2 and TRBJ2-7; TRBD2 matches 15 bases. The assigned J gene may be wrong: the sequence end matches TRBJ2-5 better. The CDR3 spans 20 residues. The germline CDR1 and CDR2 sequences are SGHTA and FQGNSA. This CDR3 is CASSPPSEGLAGGSRETQYF. The CDR3 DNA follows: TGTGCCAGCAGCCCACCGTCTGAGGGACTAGCGGGGGGATCGCGGGAGACCCAGTACTTC.

At least ten counts were recorded for this clonotype. The chain combines TRBV7-6 with TRBJ2-5; no firm D call. The CDR3 has 14 residues. Germline loops: CDR1 SGHVS, CDR2 FNYEAQ. V lost 0 bases, J lost 1 base, and 6 bases lay in between. The CDR3 DNA reads as TGTGCCAGCAGCTTAGCGGTCAGCCAAGAGACCCAGTACTTC. Residues: CASSLAVSQETQYF.

CDR3 in DNA: TGTGCCAGCAGCCAAGGGTCGCGGGGGGGCACCGGGGAGCTGTTTTTT. This gives the protein CASSQGSRGGTGELFF. The chain uses TRBV3-1 and TRBJ2-2, with 9 bases fitting TRBD2. V was clipped by 1 base and J by 4 bases; unmatched bases: 4. The CDR3 totals 16 residues. Looked up from germline, CDR1 is LGHDT and CDR2 is YNNKEL (reference sequence).

With respect to this clonotype: This clone may be a read error of a much larger clone one base away. The gene calls are TRBV28 and TRBJ2-7, with 7 bases aligning to TRBD1. The germline V gene encodes CDR1 MDHEN and CDR2 SYDVKM. The CDR3 contains 15 residues. The CDR3 here is CAGSLRGTASYEQYF. The CDR3 DNA reads TGTGCCGGCAGTTTGAGGGGGACAGCCTCCTACGAGCAGTACTTC.

This clonotype was picked up many times. Written as DNA, the CDR3 is TGCAGTGCTGAACAGGGGCGCGGGGCTCAGCCCCAGCATTTT. It yields the protein CSAEQGRGAQPQHF. The rearrangement uses TRBV20-1 and TRBJ1-5; 7 nucleotides line up with TRBD1. Germline assignment: CDR1 DFQATT and CDR2 SNEGSKA (reference sequence). Losses at the gene ends were 5 bases for V and 6 bases for J; bases not matched to a gene: 10. This CDR3 has 14 residues.

This clonotype was seen ten or more times. V gene TRBV6-1 combines with J gene TRBJ2-7, with 12 bases matching TRBD2. V gave up 7 bases and J gave up 3 bases; unmatched junction bases: 10. CDR1 and CDR2 (germline): MNHNS, SASEGT. This CDR3 is 16 amino acids long. The CDR3 sequence: CASILTRTSGNYEQYF. The CDR3 DNA sequence: TGTGCCAGCATTCTAACCCGGACTAGCGGGAACTACGAGCAGTACTTC.

The rearrangement uses TRBV20-1 and TRBJ1-3; TRBD1 agrees at 9 bases. The ends lost 5 bases at V and 2 bases at J; junction bases unmatched: 4. The CDR3 contains 14 residues. The germline gives CDR1 DFQATT, CDR2 SNEGSKA (reference sequence). Here the CDR3 DNA reads TGCAGTGCTTCTCGGGACAGGGCTGGAAACACCATATATTTT. Translated, it gives CSASRDRAGNTIYF.

This clonotype was detected many times. V and J are TRBV4-1 and TRBJ1-2; no firm D call. The CDR3 extends over 15 amino acids. Trimming took 0 bases from V and 4 from J, leaving 12 bases between them. Germline assignment: CDR1 MGHRA and CDR2 YSYEKL. The CDR3 loop reads CASSQEAGGSYGYTF. CDR3 DNA: TGCGCCAGCAGCCAAGAGGCAGGAGGGAGCTATGGCTACACCTTC.

This clonotype was seen at least ten times. The chain has TRBV15 and TRBJ2-1, with no clear D. Germline V gene lookup returns CDR1 LNHNV and CDR2 YYDKDF (reference sequence). The CDR3 consists of 15 residues. Trimming left V 0 bases short and J 4 bases short, with 10 bases between. The CDR3 protein is CATSRDIPGYNEQFF. The CDR3 coding sequence is TGTGCCACCAGCAGAGATATTCCAGGTTACAATGAGCAGTTCTTC.

This clonotype was observed at least ten times. The CDR3 DNA sequence: TGTGCCAGCAGTGAAGTGAACGAGCAGTACTTC. Protein sequence: CASSEVNEQYF. The gene calls are TRBV2 and TRBJ2-7; unclear D gene. This CDR3 is built from 11 residues. V gave up 1 base and J gave up 5 bases, with 3 bases separating them. Germline CDR1 SNHLY, CDR2 FYNNEI.

This clonotype was recorded many times. This sequence joins TRBV20-1 and TRBJ1-1; no clear D. Germline CDR1 DFQATT, CDR2 SNEGSKA (reference sequence). The V end lost 3 bases, the J end lost 7 bases, and 15 bases lay between the germline ends. This CDR3 contains 13 residues. The CDR3 DNA sequence: TGCAGTGCTAGGCCCGGGCAGCCGGGTGAAGCTTTCTTT. It translates to CSARPGQPGEAFF.

A note on this clonotype: This may be a read error, as it is one base from a much larger clone. V is TRBV3-1 and J is TRBJ2-1; either TRBD1 or TRBD2 may supply D (7 bases each). Between the trimmed V and J ends, which lost 6 bases and 10 bases, there was a span of 19 bases. Germline V CDR1 and CDR2: LGHDT, YNNKEL (reference sequence). This CDR3 has 14 amino acids. CDR3 coding DNA: TGTGCCAGCAGTTTGGAGCGGGGCAGGGGGGAGCAGTTCTTC. The encoded protein is CASSLERGRGEQFF.

Regarding this clonotype: A much larger clone differs from this one at a single base, so this may be a read error. J is TRBJ2-6 and V is TRBV6-2 or TRBV6-3; D is possibly TRBD1 (5 bases). Germline V gene data show CDR1 as MNHEY and CDR2 as SVGEGT. The CDR3 loop spans 18 amino acids. The CDR3 region is CASSHSIGQPPGASVLTF. The CDR3 DNA reads TGTGCCAGCAGTCACTCGATAGGCCAGCCCCCTGGGGCCAGCGTCCTGACTTTC.

This clonotype was found many times. The chain is built from TRBV3-1 and TRBJ2-5; 9 bases line up with TRBD2. CDR1 and CDR2 (germline): LGHDT, YNNKEL (reference sequence). The ends lost 5 bases at V and 5 bases at J; junction bases unmatched: 12. This CDR3 has 16 residues. CDR3 residues: CASSVLAGATMETQYF. CDR3 DNA: TGTGCCAGCAGCGTTTTAGCGGGGGCTACTATGGAGACCCAGTACTTC.

This clonotype showed up many times. The chain carries TRBV27 and TRBJ2-5, with 15 bases lining up with TRBD2. J gave up 4 bases and V 4 bases, and 7 bases lay outside the gene matches. Germline values: CDR1 MNHEY, CDR2 SMNVEV (reference sequence). The CDR3 totals 17 residues. This CDR3 is CASSSPGTSGGRETQYF. The CDR3 region has the DNA TGTGCCAGCAGTTCGCCCGGGACTAGCGGGGGGAGAGAGACCCAGTACTTC.

As for this clonotype: This likely traces to a read error, being one base from a far larger clone. The J gene is TRBJ1-1, the V gene TRBV3-1; no clear D gene. The V gene's germline CDR1 is LGHDT and CDR2 YNNKEL (reference sequence). Trimming removed 4 bases at V and 5 bases at J, with 11 bases between. The CDR3 consists of 13 residues. The CDR3 DNA follows: TGTGCCAGCAGCCGCGACATGGGGACTGAAGCTTTCTTT. Translation: CASSRDMGTEAFF.

This clonotype was observed at least ten times. This chain links TRBV5-5 with TRBJ2-3, with D tentatively TRBD1 or TRBD2 (5 bases each). Germline V gene lookup returns CDR1 SGHKS and CDR2 YYEKEE (reference sequence). The CDR3 contains 16 residues. Trimming took 6 bases from V and 0 from J, leaving 17 bases between them. CDR3 loop: CASIGQGRTSTDTQYF. The CDR3 coding sequence is TGTGCCAGCATTGGTCAGGGACGGACTAGCACAGATACGCAGTATTTT.

This clonotype has a count of ten or more. The chain uses TRBV15 and TRBJ1-4, with D possibly being TRBD1 (5 bases). The CDR3 is 13 amino acids. The germline gives CDR1 LNHNV, CDR2 YYDKDF (reference sequence). V lost 9 bases to trimming and J lost 8 bases, with 16 bases between them. The CDR3 region has the DNA TGTGCCACGTCCCCGGGACGGATCGAAAAACTGTTTTTT. Translating gives CATSPGRIEKLFF.

This clonotype was observed many times. The chain has TRBV12-3 or TRBV12-4 and TRBJ1-2; 8 nucleotides agree with TRBD1. This CDR3 region has 14 residues. Losses at the gene ends were 2 bases for V and 8 bases for J; bases not matched to a gene: 7. The CDR3: CASSLRQGRSGYTF. The CDR3 DNA follows: TGTGCCAGCAGTTTACGACAGGGGAGGAGCGGCTACACCTTC.

This clonotype was detected ten times or more. This chain uses TRBV12-3 or TRBV12-4 with TRBJ2-7; no clear D. The V and J ends lost 3 bases and 1 base respectively, with 7 bases between them. This CDR3 is built from 13 residues. The CDR3 DNA reads as TGTGCCAGCAGTTTTACCGGGTCCTACGAGCAGTACTTC. Translating gives CASSFTGSYEQYF.

Remarks on this clonotype: One end of the junction fails to match germline, which may point to a read error. J is TRBJ2-7 and V is TRBV28, with 8 bases that match TRBD2. CDR1 is MDHEN and CDR2 is SYDVKM in the germline V gene. CDR3 length equals 13 residues. CDR3 amino acids: CASRLAVAYEQCF. CDR3 bases: TGTGCCAGCAGACTAGCGGTAGCCTACGAGCAGTGCTTC.

This clonotype was observed at least ten times. This sequence joins TRBV5-6 and TRBJ1-2; D may be TRBD1 (5 bases). Between the trimmed V and J ends, which lost 3 bases and 5 bases, there was a span of 14 bases. The length of the CDR3 is 14 residues. CDR1 is SGHDT and CDR2 is YYEEEE in the germline V gene. The CDR3 coding sequence is TGTGCCAGCAGCTCCCGGGACGGAGGTTATGGCTACACCTTC. Its translation: CASSSRDGGYGYTF.

There are many counts of this clonotype. This chain uses TRBV2 with TRBJ2-1, with D unresolved. CDR3 length: 17 amino acids. V was shortened by 0 bases and J by 13 bases, with 25 bases between the two germline ends. Per the germline V gene, CDR1 is SNHLY and CDR2 is FYNNEI. CDR3 DNA: TGTGCCAGCAGTGAAGCGCTTTCCTCCCCCATCGCAATGGTCCAGTTCTTC. This encodes CASSEALSSPIAMVQFF. The whole variable domain, filled in from reference TRBV2 and TRBJ2-1, reads EPEVTQTPSHQVTQMGQEVILRCVPISNHLYFYWYRQILGQKVEFLVSFYNNEISEKSEIFDDQFSVERPDGSNFTLKIRSTKLEDSAMYFCASSEALSSPIAMVQFFGPGTRLTVL.